The 32 T cell receptor beta chains in this list originate from one sample, sequenced in a study of shared clonotypes between healthy human individuals. Sequencing used immunoSEQ multiplex PCR; TCRdb keeps in-frame clones, though not all of them. Among hundreds of thousands of clones listed, approximately 74% were seen once. Sequenced material: memory CD4+ T cells sorted from blood. The subset denotes: CD45RA-negative fraction. The receptor set was obtained from a woman under 40 in good health.

In its sample, this clone was seen a few times. V usage is TRBV10-3 and J usage is TRBJ1-5; D gene ambiguous. The CDR3 loop spans 13 amino acids. The ends were cut back, 6 bases at V and 7 bases at J, with 13 bases in the middle. Germline V gene lookup returns CDR1 ENHRY and CDR2 SYGVKD. The CDR3 DNA sequence: TGTGCCATCAGGGCAGGCAACGGCCAGCCCCAGCATTTT. It encodes CAIRAGNGQPQHF.

CDR3 nucleotide sequence: TGTGCCAGCAGTGACTCGGCTAGCGGGCGCTCTGGGGCCAACGTCCTGACTTTC. It specifies CASSDSASGRSGANVLTF. The chain couples TRBV6-4 to TRBJ2-6; 8 positions agree with TRBD2. J gave up 0 bases and V 0 bases, and 4 bases lay outside the gene matches. The CDR3 runs to 18 residues. CDR1 and CDR2 from the germline V gene are MRHNA and SNTAGT.

V is TRBV7-9 and J is TRBJ1-6, with D tentatively TRBD1 (5 bases). Germline loops: CDR1 SEHNR, CDR2 FQNEAQ (reference sequence). Trimming stripped 5 bases from V and 6 bases from J, with 14 bases between. The CDR3 contains 15 residues. The CDR3 sequence is CASSPGRELNSPLHF. The CDR3 DNA sequence: TGTGCCAGCAGCCCAGGGCGGGAGCTTAATTCACCCCTCCACTTT.

The rearrangement links TRBV5-1 to TRBJ1-4; TRBD1 matches at 7 bases. Germline trimming cut 0 bases from V and 3 bases from J; bases unmatched to any gene: 2. CDR3 length equals 15 residues. Germline V gives CDR1 SGHRS, CDR2 YFSETQ. The CDR3 sequence is CASSLAGQANEKLFF. The CDR3, as DNA: TGCGCCAGCAGCTTGGCCGGACAGGCTAATGAAAAACTGTTTTTT.

The V and J genes are TRBV7-9 and TRBJ1-5, with 7 bases lining up with TRBD1. With 6 bases clipped from V and 7 bases from J, the junction kept 6 bases outside the gene matches. Germline lookup yields CDR1 SEHNR and CDR2 FQNEAQ (reference sequence). The CDR3 covers 13 residues. The CDR3 DNA is TGTGCCAGCAGTGGGACAGAAAGACAGCCCCAGCATTTT. Translated: CASSGTERQPQHF.

The chain recombines TRBV4-2 with TRBJ2-1; D not resolved. The CDR3 sequence is 14 residues long. Between the trimmed V and J ends, which lost 0 bases and 4 bases, there was a span of 7 bases. Germline V CDR1 and CDR2: LGHNA, YNFKEQ. The CDR3 DNA reads TGTGCCAGCAGCCAAGACAAGGTATACAATGAGCAGTTCTTC. Its translation is CASSQDKVYNEQFF.

V gene TRBV29-1 combines with J gene TRBJ2-1; 8 nucleotides match TRBD2. V lost 3 bases to trimming and J lost 10 bases; unmatched junction nucleotides: 8. CDR1 is SQVTM, CDR2 ANQGSEA, per germline. The CDR3 extends over 13 amino acids. Here the CDR3 reads CSVEGEAGVEQFF. The CDR3 bases are TGCAGCGTTGAGGGGGAAGCGGGAGTAGAGCAGTTCTTC.

The chain has TRBV30 and TRBJ1-2, with D possibly being TRBD1 (5 bases). The V gene lost 1 base and the J gene lost 8 bases, with 11 bases spanning the gap. Looked up from germline, CDR1 is GTSNPN and CDR2 is SVGIG (reference sequence). The length of the CDR3 is 12 residues. CDR3 DNA sequence: TGTGCCTGGAGTGCCGGGACCGGAGGCTACACCTTC. It codes for CAWSAGTGGYTF.

The table lists this clone with a few counts. The chain uses TRBV5-4 and TRBJ2-1; 11 bases line up with TRBD2. After removal of 0 bases from V and 7 bases from J, the junction contained 6 bases not matched to a gene. CDR1 and CDR2 from the germline V gene are SGHNT and YYREEE (reference sequence). The CDR3 length is 16 residues. The CDR3 DNA reads TGTGCCAGCAGCTTGGATACTAGCGGGAGAAGGAATGAGCAGTTCTTC. Its translation: CASSLDTSGRRNEQFF.

The V gene is TRBV7-9, the J gene TRBJ1-1, with D unresolved. Between the trimmed V and J ends, which lost 3 bases and 6 bases, there was a span of 11 bases. Germline assignment: CDR1 SEHNR and CDR2 FQNEAQ (reference sequence). CDR3 length: 13 amino acids. CDR3 nucleotide sequence: TGTGCCAGCAGCTTTGTAGGGAGCGCTGAAGCTTTCTTT. This sequence encodes CASSFVGSAEAFF.

The V gene is TRBV6-1, the J gene TRBJ1-5; no definite D call. V dropped 3 bases and J dropped 4 bases, with 7 bases sitting between them. Germline values: CDR1 MNHNS, CDR2 SASEGT. This CDR3 has 13 amino acids. CDR3 loop: CASSDIGNQPQHF. CDR3 DNA sequence: TGTGCCAGCAGTGACATAGGTAATCAGCCCCAGCATTTT.

The gene calls are TRBV19 and TRBJ1-3, with D possibly TRBD1 on 5 matching bases. Germline V gives CDR1 LNHDA, CDR2 SQIVND (reference sequence). This CDR3 has 15 residues. The V and J ends lost 8 bases and 2 bases respectively, with 16 bases between them. For the CDR3, the DNA is TGTGCCAGTCATTGGGGCGCGGGGGCTGGAAACACCATATATTTT. This translates into CASHWGAGAGNTIYF.

The CDR3 reads CASSLSTSRGEQYF. The CDR3 DNA follows: TGTGCCAGCAGTTTAAGTACTAGCCGGGGCGAGCAGTACTTC. This rearrangement joins TRBV27 to TRBJ2-7; the D gene is possibly TRBD2 (6 bases). The ends were cut back, 2 bases at V and 6 bases at J, with 14 bases in the middle. The CDR3 loop spans 14 amino acids. CDR1 MNHEY and CDR2 SMNVEV come from the germline V gene (reference sequence).

The chain is built from TRBV28 and TRBJ2-5; the D gene is possibly TRBD2 (6 bases). This CDR3 region has 16 residues. V was clipped by 6 bases and J by 6 bases, with 23 bases between them. Germline V lookup: CDR1 MDHEN, CDR2 SYDVKM. The CDR3 sequence: CASRSRNGGGLQTQYF. In nucleotides, the CDR3 is TGTGCCAGCAGATCCCGCAATGGGGGAGGTCTCCAGACCCAGTACTTC.

This chain uses TRBV29-1 with TRBJ2-7, with D possibly being TRBD2 (6 bases). In germline, CDR1 is SQVTM, CDR2 ANQGSEA. The CDR3 consists of 14 residues. The V and J ends lost 6 bases and 5 bases respectively, with 20 bases between them. CDR3 amino acids: CSVNHPRGGNEQYF. DNA of the CDR3: TGCAGCGTCAACCATCCTAGGGGCGGGAACGAGCAGTACTTC.

The rearrangement uses TRBV6-1 and TRBJ2-3, with 9 bases that match TRBD1. CDR3 length equals 13 residues. The V gene end was trimmed by 6 bases and the J gene end by 5 bases; junction bases not matched to a gene: 3. Germline V gives CDR1 MNHNS, CDR2 SASEGT. CDR3 DNA: TGTGCCAGCAGGACAGGGGGAGGAGATACGCAGTATTTT. Its translation: CASRTGGGDTQYF.

This sequence joins TRBV7-8 and TRBJ1-2; 9 bases agree with TRBD1. This CDR3 is 15 amino acids long. Germline lookup yields CDR1 SGHVS and CDR2 FQNEAQ. After removal of 1 base from V and 4 bases from J, the junction contained 4 bases not matched to a gene. CDR3 nucleotides: TGTGCCAGCAGCTTAGGGGGGACAGGGACCTATGGCTACACCTTC. It encodes CASSLGGTGTYGYTF.

This clone was counted ten times or more. The chain joins TRBV5-8 to TRBJ2-3; no clear D gene. Germline CDR1 SGHTS, CDR2 YDEGEE. This CDR3 region has 13 residues. Trimming pared 0 bases from V and 4 bases from J, leaving 6 bases between. CDR3: CASSLGAADTQYF. The CDR3 nucleotides read TGTGCCAGCAGCTTGGGTGCCGCAGATACGCAGTATTTT.

This sequence joins TRBV5-6 and TRBJ2-1, with D hard to call. This CDR3 is built from 17 residues. Trimming pared 2 bases from V and 4 bases from J, leaving 19 bases between. In germline, CDR1 is SGHDT, CDR2 YYEEEE. CDR3 in DNA: TGTGCCAGCAGCTTTCAAGGCGGAACTGTCATTTACAATGAGCAGTTCTTC. Residues: CASSFQGGTVIYNEQFF. Complete variable domain (other parts from reference TRBV5-6 and TRBJ2-1): DAGVTQSPTHLIKTRGQQVTLRCSPKSGHDTVSWYQQALGQGPQFIFQYYEEEERQRGNFPDRFSGHQFPNYSSELNVNALLLGDSALYLCASSFQGGTVIYNEQFFGPGTRLTVL.

This clone showed up many times. The chain carries TRBV5-1 and TRBJ1-1; D perhaps matches TRBD1 (6 bases). CDR3 length: 15 residues. The germline CDR1 and CDR2 sequences are SGHRS and YFSETQ. V lost 2 bases and J lost 1, with 12 bases in between. CDR3 residues: CASSFAGTPNTEAFF. Here the CDR3 DNA reads TGCGCCAGCAGCTTTGCCGGGACACCGAACACTGAAGCTTTCTTT.

With respect to this clone: Other nucleotide sequences from this sample produce the same CDR3. J is TRBJ1-1 and V is TRBV28, with D hard to call. Per germline, CDR1 MDHEN and CDR2 SYDVKM. The CDR3 is 12 residues long. The V and J ends lost 6 bases and 3 bases respectively, with 8 bases between them. The CDR3 loop is CASSLSYTEAFF. The CDR3 nucleotides read TGTGCCAGCAGCCTTTCTTACACTGAAGCTTTCTTT.

This clone was counted once. The chain links TRBV15 to TRBJ2-3, with 8 positions matching TRBD1. CDR1 and CDR2 (germline): LNHNV, YYDKDF (reference sequence). Trimming removed 4 bases from V and 4 bases from J; junction bases left unmatched: 7. The CDR3 runs to 15 residues. The DNA of the CDR3 is TGTGCCACCAGCAATGGGACAGGTCGTTCAGATACGCAGTATTTT. As protein: CATSNGTGRSDTQYF.

The V and J genes are TRBV30 and TRBJ1-3, with D maybe TRBD1 (6 bases). Germline V lookup: CDR1 GTSNPN, CDR2 SVGIG (reference sequence). V lost 0 bases and J 3 bases, leaving 12 bases between the germline ends. This CDR3 has 15 amino acids. DNA for the CDR3: TGTGCCTGGAGTGTTCGGGGGCCATATGGAAACACCATATATTTT. This sequence encodes CAWSVRGPYGNTIYF.

The rearrangement uses TRBV7-7 and TRBJ2-5; D may correspond to TRBD1 or TRBD2 (6 bases each). Between the trimmed V and J ends, which lost 1 base and 4 bases, there was a span of 10 bases. CDR3 size: 14 residues. Per the germline V gene, CDR1 is SSHAT and CDR2 is FNYEAQ (reference sequence). The CDR3 here is CASSLDWGAETQYF. CDR3 DNA sequence: TGTGCCAGCAGCTTAGATTGGGGGGCAGAGACCCAGTACTTC.

The genes are TRBV28 and TRBJ1-2, with D unresolved. Trimming shortened V by 5 bases and J by 5 bases, and 9 bases separated the two germline ends. CDR1 and CDR2 from the germline V gene are MDHEN and SYDVKM. The CDR3 consists of 12 residues. CDR3 nucleotides: TGTGCCAGCAGTGCAAGAGGATATGGCTACACCTTC. This encodes CASSARGYGYTF.

This clone came up once. The rearrangement joins TRBV5-1 to TRBJ1-3; D ambiguous. Trimming cost V 5 bases and J 8 bases, with 8 bases left between them. CDR1 is SGHRS, CDR2 YFSETQ, per germline. This CDR3 has 11 residues. The CDR3 loop reads CASRGRDTIYF. Here the CDR3 DNA reads TGCGCCAGCAGAGGTAGAGACACCATATATTTT.

The chain uses TRBV7-7 and TRBJ2-2; D is perhaps TRBD2 (6 bases). Trimming took off 6 bases at V and 0 bases at J, with 11 bases between the two ends. The CDR3 has 15 amino acids. Germline lookup yields CDR1 SSHAT and CDR2 FNYEAQ (reference sequence). For the CDR3, the DNA is TGTGCCAGCAGTCGTAGCGGTGCGAACACCGGGGAGCTGTTTTTT. This translates into CASSRSGANTGELFF.

This sequence joins TRBV5-1 and TRBJ1-1, with 7 positions matching TRBD1. V lost 1 base to trimming and J lost 2 bases; unmatched junction nucleotides: 8. The CDR3 length is 16 residues. Germline CDR1 and CDR2: SGHRS and YFSETQ. The CDR3 nucleotides are TGCGCCAGCAGCTTGAACGGGGGACAGAAAAACACTGAAGCTTTCTTT. This sequence encodes CASSLNGGQKNTEAFF.

This sequence joins TRBV7-2 and TRBJ2-7; weak D call: TRBD1 (6 bases). V was pared by 6 bases and J by 2 bases, with 17 bases between. The length of the CDR3 is 15 residues. Germline loops: CDR1 SGHTA, CDR2 FQGNSA. CDR3 in DNA: TGTGCCAGCAGGAGAAGACTCGGGACAACCTACGAGCAGTACTTC. Encoded protein: CASRRRLGTTYEQYF.

This clone was detected once. An end of the junction does not agree with germline; a read error may underlie this. The rearrangement links TRBV19 to TRBJ2-3, with 13 bases identical to TRBD2. CDR1 and CDR2 from the germline V gene are LNHDA and SQIVND (reference sequence). The CDR3 runs 13 residues. The CDR3 spells CASSSPGLAGKAF. CDR3 in DNA: TGTGCCAGTAGTTCCCCGGGACTAGCGGGGAAGGCGTTT.

The V gene is TRBV6-6, the J gene TRBJ2-7; 8 bases map to TRBD1. CDR1 and CDR2 (germline): MNHNY, SVGAGI (reference sequence). The CDR3 extends over 14 amino acids. The junction had 5 bases not matched to a gene; V was cut back by 5 bases and J by 2 bases. The CDR3 reads CASSRGQGPYEQYF. Here the CDR3 DNA reads TGTGCCAGCAGTCGAGGACAGGGTCCCTACGAGCAGTACTTC.

The chain uses TRBV6-1 and TRBJ2-7; TRBD2 aligns across 7 bases. Per the germline V gene, CDR1 is MNHNS and CDR2 is SASEGT. The J segment lost 2 bases and the V segment lost 6 bases, leaving 10 bases of the junction unmatched. This CDR3 has 15 residues. This CDR3 reads CASREGGWGTYEQYF. In DNA, the CDR3 is TGTGCCAGCAGGGAGGGAGGGTGGGGAACCTACGAGCAGTACTTC.